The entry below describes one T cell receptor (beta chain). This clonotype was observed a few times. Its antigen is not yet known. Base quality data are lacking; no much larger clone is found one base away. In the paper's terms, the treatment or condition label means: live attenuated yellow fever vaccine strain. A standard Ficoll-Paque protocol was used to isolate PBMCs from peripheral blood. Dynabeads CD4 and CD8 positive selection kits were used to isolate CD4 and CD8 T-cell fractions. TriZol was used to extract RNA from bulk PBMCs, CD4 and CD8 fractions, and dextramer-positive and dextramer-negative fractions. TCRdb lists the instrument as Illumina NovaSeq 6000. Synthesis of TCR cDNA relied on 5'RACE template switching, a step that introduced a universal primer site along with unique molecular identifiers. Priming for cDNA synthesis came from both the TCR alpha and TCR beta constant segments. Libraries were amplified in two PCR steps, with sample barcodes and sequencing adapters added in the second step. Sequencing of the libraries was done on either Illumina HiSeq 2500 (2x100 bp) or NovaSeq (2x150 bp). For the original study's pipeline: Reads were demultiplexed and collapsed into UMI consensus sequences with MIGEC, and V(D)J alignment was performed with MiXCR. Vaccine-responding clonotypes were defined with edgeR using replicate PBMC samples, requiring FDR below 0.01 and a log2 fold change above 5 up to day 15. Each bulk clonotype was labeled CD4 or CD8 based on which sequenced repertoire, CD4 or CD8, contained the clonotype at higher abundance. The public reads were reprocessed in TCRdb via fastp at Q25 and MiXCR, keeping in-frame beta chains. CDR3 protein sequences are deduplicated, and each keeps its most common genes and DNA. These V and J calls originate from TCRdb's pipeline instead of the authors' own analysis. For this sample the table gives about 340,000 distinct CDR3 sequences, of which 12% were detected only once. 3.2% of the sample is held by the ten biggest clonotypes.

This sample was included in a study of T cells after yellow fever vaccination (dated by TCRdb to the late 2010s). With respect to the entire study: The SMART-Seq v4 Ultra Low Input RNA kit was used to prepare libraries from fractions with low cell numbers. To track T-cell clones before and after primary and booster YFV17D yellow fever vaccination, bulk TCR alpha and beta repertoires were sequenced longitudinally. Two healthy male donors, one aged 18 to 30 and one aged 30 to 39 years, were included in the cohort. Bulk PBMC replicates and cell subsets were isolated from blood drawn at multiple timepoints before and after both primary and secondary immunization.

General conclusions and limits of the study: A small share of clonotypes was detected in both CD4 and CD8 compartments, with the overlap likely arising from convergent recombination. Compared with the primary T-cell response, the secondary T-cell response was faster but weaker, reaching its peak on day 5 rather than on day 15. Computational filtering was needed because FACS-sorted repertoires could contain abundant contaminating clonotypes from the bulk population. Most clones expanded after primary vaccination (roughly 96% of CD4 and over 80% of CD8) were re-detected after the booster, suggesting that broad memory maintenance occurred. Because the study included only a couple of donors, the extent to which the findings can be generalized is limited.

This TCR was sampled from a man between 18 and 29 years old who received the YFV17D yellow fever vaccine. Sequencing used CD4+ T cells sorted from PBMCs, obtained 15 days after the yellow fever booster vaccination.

The bases read TGTGCCAGCAGCGGACTAGCGGGGGGGGAAGAGACCCAGTACTTC. This encodes CASSGLAGGEETQYF. The chain employs TRBV6-5 and TRBJ2-5; 15 middle bases align to TRBD2. According to the germline V gene, CDR1 reads MNHEY and CDR2 reads SVGAGI. There are 15 amino acids in the CDR3, from cysteine to phenylalanine inclusive. CDR3 DNA only is kept here, 45 bases in frame from base 1. The germline V end is reduced by 6 bases and the J end by 3 bases; junction bases left unmatched: 2.